A single sample gave rise to the 18 T cell receptor beta chains below, sequenced in a study of blood T cell repertoires in COVID-19. Only in-frame clones appear in the TCRdb table, and some are missing; sequencing was by immunoSEQ multiplex PCR. This table holds roughly 65,000 clones, more than 75% found once. The sample taken for sequencing was peripheral blood. These receptors originate from a woman in her sixties or seventies with acute or convalescent COVID-19.

This clone has only a few counts. V and J are TRBV19 and TRBJ2-7; possibly TRBD1 for D (5 bases). Germline assignment: CDR1 LNHDA and CDR2 SQIVND (reference sequence). V was cut by 4 bases and J by 5 bases, with 9 bases left in between. The length of the CDR3 is 12 residues. CDR3: CASSRIGDEQYF. CDR3 in DNA: TGTGCCAGTAGTAGGATAGGGGACGAGCAGTACTTC.

The chain recombines TRBV6-2 or TRBV6-3 with TRBJ2-7; 11 nucleotides align to TRBD2. V shed 6 bases, J shed 5 bases, and the junction held 12 bases outside the gene matches. CDR3 size: 16 residues. Germline V lookup: CDR1 MNHEY, CDR2 SVGEGT. CDR3 in DNA: TGTGCCAGCAGCCGTGTCCTAGCGGGGGGTAAAAACGAGCAGTACTTC. Translating it yields CASSRVLAGGKNEQYF.

The chain has TRBV7-8 and TRBJ2-7; D perhaps matches TRBD1 (6 bases). Between the trimmed V and J ends, which lost 5 bases and 3 bases, there was a span of 14 bases. The CDR3 loop spans 14 amino acids. Germline V gives CDR1 SGHVS, CDR2 FQNEAQ. The CDR3 DNA is TGTGCCAGCAGCGCCAGACAGGAACACTACGAGCAGTACTTC. Protein: CASSARQEHYEQYF.

In its sample, this clone was seen a few times. The rearrangement links TRBV7-7 to TRBJ2-5, with 10 positions matching TRBD2. The CDR3 is made up of 16 amino acids. CDR1 is SSHAT and CDR2 is FNYEAQ in the germline V gene (reference sequence). V shed 3 bases and J 5 bases; nucleotides not matched to a gene: 9. CDR3 sequence: CASSFGSGGVMETQYF. The CDR3 region has the DNA TGTGCCAGCAGCTTCGGCAGCGGGGGGGTAATGGAGACCCAGTACTTC.

This chain links TRBV5-4 with TRBJ1-6; 7 bases match TRBD1. The CDR3 totals 14 residues. Germline loops: CDR1 SGHNT, CDR2 YYREEE (reference sequence). Trimming at V came to 1 base and at J to 9 bases, leaving 4 bases not matched to a gene. The CDR3 DNA sequence: TGTGCCAGCAGCTTGCAGGGGGAGGCTTCACCCCTCCACTTT. It encodes CASSLQGEASPLHF.

The chain has TRBV15 and TRBJ2-3; 7 nucleotides align to TRBD1. V dropped 1 base and J dropped 2; count of bases not matched to a gene: 3. The CDR3 is made up of 15 amino acids. Germline loops: CDR1 LNHNV, CDR2 YYDKDF (reference sequence). This CDR3 reads CATSRGGTVTDTQYF. The CDR3 nucleotides are TGTGCCACCAGCAGAGGGGGGACAGTCACAGATACGCAGTATTTT.

The chain recombines TRBV19 with TRBJ1-1; 8 nucleotides match TRBD1. From germline, CDR1 is LNHDA and CDR2 SQIVND (reference sequence). Unmatched junction bases numbered 7, after V lost 4 bases and J lost 3 bases. There are 15 residues in the CDR3. The CDR3 nucleotides read TGTGCCAGTAGTAACCTACAGGGGGGGGACACTGAAGCTTTCTTT. It specifies CASSNLQGGDTEAFF.

The chain joins TRBV5-1 to TRBJ2-7, with D perhaps matching TRBD1 (6 bases). Trimming took off 2 bases at V and 1 base at J, with 7 bases between the two ends. The CDR3 loop spans 13 amino acids. The germline CDR1 and CDR2 sequences are SGHRS and YFSETQ. CDR3: CASSFQGSYEQYF. The CDR3 bases are TGCGCCAGCAGCTTCCAGGGGTCCTACGAGCAGTACTTC.

The rearrangement joins TRBV7-9 to TRBJ1-2; D perhaps matches TRBD1 (5 bases). This CDR3 is built from 15 residues. Trimming left V 2 bases short and J 2 bases short, with 12 bases between. Germline V lookup: CDR1 SEHNR, CDR2 FQNEAQ (reference sequence). CDR3 in DNA: TGTGCCAGCAGCTTAAGAGGCGGGGGAAACTATGGCTACACCTTC. It encodes CASSLRGGGNYGYTF. The variable domain in full, completed from reference TRBV7-9 and TRBJ1-2, reads DTGVSQNPRHKITKRGQNVTFRCDPISEHNRLYWYRQTLGQGPEFLTYFQNEAQLEKSRLLSDRFSAERPKGSFSTLEIQRTEQGDSAMYLCASSLRGGGNYGYTFGSGTRLTVV.

The chain uses TRBV27 and TRBJ1-2, with TRBD1 matching 11 bases. Germline CDR1 and CDR2: MNHEY and SMNVEV (reference sequence). The CDR3 contains 16 residues. J lost 6 bases, V lost 6 bases, and 12 bases had no gene match. The CDR3 DNA sequence: TGTGCCAGCAGCCGATTTTGGACAGGGGGCATCCATGGCTACACCTTC. Translating gives CASSRFWTGGIHGYTF.

The chain recombines TRBV28 with TRBJ2-5; 8 bases are shared with TRBD2. Germline assignment: CDR1 MDHEN and CDR2 SYDVKM. The CDR3 totals 19 residues. V shed 4 bases, J shed 1 base, and the junction held 17 bases outside the gene matches. CDR3 region: CASSSAGIRSGGSQETQYF. In nucleotides, the CDR3 is TGTGCCAGCAGTTCAGCCGGAATTAGGAGCGGGGGTTCCCAAGAGACCCAGTACTTC.

CDR3 bases: TGTGCCAGCAGCATCTACCCCTACGAGCAGTACTTC. Residues: CASSIYPYEQYF. This rearrangement joins TRBV7-9 to TRBJ2-7, with D unresolved. Trimming took off 5 bases at V and 2 bases at J, with 7 bases between the two ends. Germline lookup yields CDR1 SEHNR and CDR2 FQNEAQ (reference sequence). CDR3 length equals 12 residues. Complete variable domain (other parts from reference TRBV7-9 and TRBJ2-7): DTGVSQNPRHKITKRGQNVTFRCDPISEHNRLYWYRQTLGQGPEFLTYFQNEAQLEKSRLLSDRFSAERPKGSFSTLEIQRTEQGDSAMYLCASSIYPYEQYFGPGTRLTVT.

This chain joins TRBV7-2 and TRBJ1-4; D is possibly TRBD1 (6 bases). The CDR3 loop spans 16 amino acids. CDR1 is SGHTA, CDR2 FQGNSA, per germline. V dropped 0 bases and J dropped 8 bases, with 16 bases sitting between them. The CDR3 DNA follows: TGTGCCAGCAGCTTAGCGAACGTGGGGGCGCGGGAAAAACTGTTTTTT. Translation: CASSLANVGAREKLFF.

The gene calls are TRBV3-1 (or the pseudogene TRBV3-2) and TRBJ2-7, with a possible D match to TRBD1 (6 bases). Germline-derived CDR1 and CDR2 are LGHDT and YNNKEL (reference sequence). This CDR3 is built from 14 residues. Trimming cost V 2 bases and J 3 bases, with 11 bases left between them. The CDR3 coding sequence is TGTGCCAGCAGCCAACGTCAAGGGGGCTACGAGCAGTACTTC. Its protein is CASSQRQGGYEQYF.

The chain uses TRBV7-2 and TRBJ2-5; 9 positions match TRBD1. The CDR3 sequence is 16 residues long. Trimming cost V 1 base and J 5 bases; bases outside gene matches: 8. Germline CDR1 reads SGHTA; CDR2 reads FQGNSA. The CDR3 DNA follows: TGTGCCAGCAGCTTAGTTGGGACAGGGTTCGGGGAGACCCAGTACTTC. Its protein product is CASSLVGTGFGETQYF.

The chain is built from TRBV7-6 and TRBJ2-7; 7 bases are shared with TRBD1. This CDR3 spans 16 amino acids. V lost 6 bases to trimming and J lost 1 base; unmatched junction nucleotides: 12. Germline lookup yields CDR1 SGHVS and CDR2 FNYEAQ. The CDR3 here is CASSRSRAGGSYEQYF. In DNA form, the CDR3 reads TGTGCCAGCAGTCGCTCCAGGGCAGGGGGTTCCTACGAGCAGTACTTC.

The rearrangement uses TRBV15 and TRBJ2-3; D gene ambiguous. CDR1 is LNHNV and CDR2 is YYDKDF in the germline V gene (reference sequence). The CDR3 loop spans 18 amino acids. V was shortened by 1 base and J by 6 bases, with 23 bases between the two germline ends. In nucleotides, the CDR3 is TGTGCCACCAGCAGAGGGCGTATATCAGGATTGACGGTGGATACGCAGTATTTT. Protein sequence: CATSRGRISGLTVDTQYF.

The genes are TRBV12-3 or TRBV12-4 and TRBJ2-5; tentatively, D is TRBD1 (5 bases). V dropped 6 bases and J dropped 7 bases, with 9 bases sitting between them. This CDR3 has 11 amino acids. CDR3 loop: CASSRDGTQYF. CDR3 nucleotide sequence: TGTGCCAGCAGCAGGGATGGGACCCAGTACTTC.